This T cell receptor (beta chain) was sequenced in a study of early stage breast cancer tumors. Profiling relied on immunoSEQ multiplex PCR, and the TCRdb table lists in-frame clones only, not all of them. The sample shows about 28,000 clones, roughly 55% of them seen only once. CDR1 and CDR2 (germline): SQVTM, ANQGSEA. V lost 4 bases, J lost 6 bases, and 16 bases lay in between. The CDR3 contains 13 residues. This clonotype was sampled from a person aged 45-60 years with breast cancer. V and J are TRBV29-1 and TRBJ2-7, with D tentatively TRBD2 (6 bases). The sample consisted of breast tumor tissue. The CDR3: CSVVRDSAGEQYF. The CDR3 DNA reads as TGCAGCGTTGTTAGGGACTCAGCGGGCGAGCAGTACTTC.